This T cell receptor (beta chain) was found in a study of vaccination effects on CD4 cells after COVID-19. Background on the study: Two-dose BNT162b2 or mRNA-1273 vaccination was given to participants. Whole-study findings and limits: Few convalescent patients and no early post-infection timepoints were included in the study.

The trim removed 6 bases at V and 5 bases at J, leaving 12 bases unmatched. Germline V gene sequence: CDR1 MNHEY, CDR2 SVGEGT. This CDR3 comprises 16 residues. Ahead of sequencing, the ViraFEST assay grew antigen-specific CD4+ T cells using viral peptide pools. Between days 9 and 10 of culture, CD4+ T cells were separated out. Prior SARS-CoV-2 infection was absent in the vaccine recipients, as shown by negative nucleocapsid antibodies. Roughly 1.9 million PBMC were placed in each well, which was supplemented with roughly 10 IU/ml IL-2 and around 9.9 ug/ml peptides. Note on this clone: Its matching antigen is unknown.

Profiling relied on immunoSEQ multiplex PCR, and the TCRdb table lists in-frame clones only, not all of them. The data contain about 63,000 clones, about 79% of them seen just once; the ten biggest clones take up roughly 3.5%. The TCR was taken from a human donor who received a COVID-19 vaccine. The V and J genes are TRBV6-2 or TRBV6-3 and TRBJ1-4; 7 nucleotides line up with TRBD1. Sequenced material: CD4+ T cells from PBMCs cultured with HCoV-OC43 spike peptides, taken before COVID-19 vaccination. The subset: HCoV-OC43 spike overlapping peptide pool stimulation. CDR3 nucleotide sequence: TGTGCCAGCAGCGTTCCCCCTCAGGGGGGAAATGAAAAACTGTTTTTT. It specifies CASSVPPQGGNEKLFF.